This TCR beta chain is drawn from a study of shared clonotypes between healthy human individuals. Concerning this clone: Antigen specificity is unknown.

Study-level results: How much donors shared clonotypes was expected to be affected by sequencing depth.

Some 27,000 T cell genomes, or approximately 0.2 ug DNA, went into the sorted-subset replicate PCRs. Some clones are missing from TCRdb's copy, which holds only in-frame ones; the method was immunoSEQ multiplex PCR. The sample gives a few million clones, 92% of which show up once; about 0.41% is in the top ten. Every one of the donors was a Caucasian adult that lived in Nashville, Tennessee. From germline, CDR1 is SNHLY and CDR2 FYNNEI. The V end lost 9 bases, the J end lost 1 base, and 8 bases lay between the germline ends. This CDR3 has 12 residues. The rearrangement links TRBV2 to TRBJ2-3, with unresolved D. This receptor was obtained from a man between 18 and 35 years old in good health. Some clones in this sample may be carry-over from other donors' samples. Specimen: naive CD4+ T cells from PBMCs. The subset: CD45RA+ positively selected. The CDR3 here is CARRQGTDTQYF. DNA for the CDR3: TGTGCCAGGAGGCAGGGCACAGATACGCAGTATTTT.